Shown below are 26 T cell receptor beta chains from a single sample sequenced in a study of shared clonotypes between healthy human individuals. Here immunoSEQ multiplex PCR was the method, and the copy in TCRdb shows in-frame clones only, minus some. This table holds roughly 530,000 clones, less than 96% found once. Sample: naive CD4+ T cells sorted from blood. Subset reported: CD45RA+ positively selected. All receptors come from a woman in her 30s in good health.

The V gene is TRBV5-6, the J gene TRBJ2-7; D possibly corresponds to TRBD1 (6 bases). The CDR3 length is 14 residues. In germline, CDR1 is SGHDT, CDR2 YYEEEE. V was cut by 3 bases and J by 2 bases, with 12 bases left in between. The CDR3 is CASSYYRVPYEQYF. DNA for the CDR3: TGTGCCAGCAGCTATTACAGGGTACCCTACGAGCAGTACTTC.

V is TRBV7-6 and J is TRBJ2-2; 9 nucleotides agree with TRBD2. Germline V gene lookup returns CDR1 SGHVS and CDR2 FNYEAQ. The CDR3 is 14 amino acids. The trim removed 10 bases at V and 2 bases at J, leaving 5 bases unmatched. CDR3 coding DNA: TGTGCCACCTCGACTAGCGGCAACACCGGGGAGCTGTTTTTT. It codes for CATSTSGNTGELFF. Filled out from reference TRBV7-6 and TRBJ2-2, the complete variable domain reads GAGVSQSPRYKVTKRGQDVALRCDPISGHVSLYWYRQALGQGPEFLTYFNYEAQQDKSGLPNDRFSAERPEGSISTLTIQRTEQRDSAMYRCATSTSGNTGELFFGEGSRLTVL.

This chain links TRBV28 with TRBJ1-1, with D perhaps TRBD1 (5 bases). In germline, CDR1 is MDHEN, CDR2 SYDVKM. V lost 5 bases, J lost 4 bases, and 17 bases lay in between. The CDR3 loop spans 15 amino acids. DNA for the CDR3: TGTGCCAGCAGTGAGCAAGGAGGGGCGAGCACTGAAGCTTTCTTT. Translated: CASSEQGGASTEAFF.

As for this clone: The identical CDR3 is also encoded by other nucleotide sequences in the sample. V is TRBV15 and J is TRBJ2-7, with 13 bases matching TRBD2. Germline CDR1 reads LNHNV; CDR2 reads YYDKDF (reference sequence). V lost 8 bases to trimming and J lost 4 bases; unmatched junction nucleotides: 2. The CDR3 length is 13 residues. The CDR3, as DNA: TGTGCCACCCGGACTAGCGGGAGTTACGAGCAGTACTTC. This gives the protein CATRTSGSYEQYF.

The J gene is TRBJ2-3, the V gene TRBV28; maybe TRBD1 (6 bases). With 7 bases removed from V and 3 bases from J, the gap between germline ends came to 14 bases. The germline gives CDR1 MDHEN, CDR2 SYDVKM. The CDR3 loop spans 14 amino acids. CDR3 region: CASTTRGKTDTQYF. CDR3 coding DNA: TGTGCCAGCACTACGAGGGGGAAGACAGATACGCAGTATTTT.

V usage is TRBV11-2 and J usage is TRBJ2-1, with D unresolved. The germline V gene encodes CDR1 SGHAT and CDR2 FQNNGV. The CDR3 consists of 12 residues. V was trimmed by 5 bases and J by 6 bases, leaving 8 bases between them. CDR3 sequence (DNA): TGTGCCAGCAGCAACTACATCAATGAGCAGTTCTTC. Its translation is CASSNYINEQFF.

The chain is built from TRBV4-2 and TRBJ2-7; D may be TRBD1 (5 bases). This CDR3 region has 15 residues. Germline V gene data show CDR1 as LGHNA and CDR2 as YNFKEQ. V dropped 5 bases and J dropped 7 bases, with 21 bases sitting between them. The CDR3 is CASSFFGQGTREQYF. The CDR3 DNA reads TGTGCCAGCAGCTTCTTCGGTCAGGGCACCCGGGAGCAGTACTTC.

This chain joins TRBV18 and TRBJ1-1; 9 bases line up with TRBD1. Trimming cost V 2 bases and J 1 base; bases outside gene matches: 11. This CDR3 comprises 18 residues. CDR1 and CDR2 (germline): KGHSH, LQKENI. CDR3 coding DNA: TGTGCCAGCTCACCAATCCCGGGACAGGGACCGTCGAACACTGAAGCTTTCTTT. Amino acids: CASSPIPGQGPSNTEAFF. The entire variable domain, with the rest obtained from reference TRBV18 and TRBJ1-1, is as follows: NAGVMQNPRHLVRRRGQEARLRCSPMKGHSHVYWYRQLPEEGLKFMVYLQKENIIDESGMPKERFSAEFPKEGPSILRIQQVVRGDSAAYFCASSPIPGQGPSNTEAFFGQGTRLTVV.

Worth noting for this clone: The CDR3 does not end in the conserved phenylalanine or tryptophan, so this is likely a read error. No DNA is shown, since the ends of the CDR3 on it are uncertain; the CDR3 is the one TCRdb lists. V usage is TRBV5-1 and J usage is TRBJ2-7. The CDR3 has 11 amino acids, counting both end residues. Germline assignment: CDR1 SGHRS and CDR2 YFSETQ. CDR3 sequence: CASSFLWDLLS.

The CDR3 region is CASSFGAAYEQYF. CDR3 DNA sequence: TGTGCCAGCAGTTTTGGCGCAGCCTACGAGCAGTACTTC. The chain recombines TRBV28 with TRBJ2-5; D remains ambiguous. The J call may be wrong; the DNA end is better matched by TRBJ2-7. The CDR3 sequence is 13 residues long. In germline, CDR1 is MDHEN, CDR2 SYDVKM.

On this clone: The same CDR3 is also encoded by other DNA sequences in this sample. The chain carries TRBV28 and TRBJ1-4; TRBD1 matches 7 bases. Germline V gene sequence: CDR1 MDHEN, CDR2 SYDVKM. V dropped 2 bases and J dropped 7; count of bases not matched to a gene: 4. This CDR3 contains 14 residues. CDR3 region: CASSLQGVGEKLFF. DNA of the CDR3: TGTGCCAGCAGTTTACAGGGGGTGGGTGAAAAACTGTTTTTT.

The rearrangement links TRBV7-3 to TRBJ2-1, with D hard to call. The CDR3 runs to 13 residues. Trimming removed 5 bases from V and 15 bases from J, with 20 bases in between. Germline V lookup: CDR1 SGHTA, CDR2 FQGTGA. In DNA, the CDR3 is TGTGCCAGCAGCGTAGGCGAGCTTCGGATTCGGTTCTTC. It codes for CASSVGELRIRFF.

V is TRBV28 and J is TRBJ2-5; 8 bases map to TRBD1. Germline V CDR1 and CDR2: MDHEN, SYDVKM. CDR3 size: 14 residues. V shed 4 bases and J 5 bases; nucleotides not matched to a gene: 6. CDR3 nucleotide sequence: TGTGCCAGCAGTTCGACAGGGGTCGGGGAGACCCAGTACTTC. This translates into CASSSTGVGETQYF.

The chain combines TRBV29-1 with TRBJ2-6, with 7 bases that match TRBD2. The junction had 16 bases not matched to a gene; V was cut back by 6 bases and J by 2 bases. The CDR3 consists of 18 residues. Per the germline V gene, CDR1 is SQVTM and CDR2 is ANQGSEA. The CDR3 here is CSVPGMWGTNTGANVLTF. As DNA, the CDR3 is TGCAGCGTCCCCGGGATGTGGGGGACTAATACTGGGGCCAACGTCCTGACTTTC. Filled out from reference TRBV29-1 and TRBJ2-6, the complete variable domain reads SAVISQKPSRDICQRGTSLTIQCQVDSQVTMMFWYRQQPGQSLTLIATANQGSEATYESGFVIDKFPISRPNLTFSTLTVSNMSPEDSSIYLCSVPGMWGTNTGANVLTFGAGSRLTVL.

J is TRBJ1-1 and V is TRBV6-6, with 9 bases lining up with TRBD1. V lost 4 bases and J lost 4; bases outside the gene matches: 7. CDR1 and CDR2 from the germline V gene are MNHNY and SVGAGI (reference sequence). CDR3 length equals 15 residues. The CDR3 coding sequence is TGTGCCAGCAGTTCCACCACAGGGGGCGTCACTGAAGCTTTCTTT. It encodes CASSSTTGGVTEAFF.

CDR3: CAWSSDNYYEQYF. CDR3 nucleotide sequence: TGTGCCTGGAGTTCGGACAATTACTACGAGCAGTACTTC. V is TRBV30 and J is TRBJ2-7, with D possibly TRBD1 on 5 matching bases. Germline CDR1 GTSNPN, CDR2 SVGIG (reference sequence). CDR3 length: 13 residues. Trimming left V 2 bases short and J 3 bases short, with 11 bases between.

V and J are TRBV5-1 and TRBJ2-3; TRBD2 matches 8 bases. The CDR3 runs 16 residues. The J segment lost 2 bases and the V segment lost 0 bases, leaving 5 bases of the junction unmatched. Germline CDR1 SGHRS, CDR2 YFSETQ. CDR3: CASSLALAGNTDTQYF. The CDR3 DNA is TGCGCCAGCAGCTTGGCTCTAGCGGGTAACACAGATACGCAGTATTTT.

The rearrangement joins TRBV2 to TRBJ1-1; D is unresolved. V lost 1 base and J lost 7, with 10 bases in between. The CDR3 has 13 amino acids. Germline V gene sequence: CDR1 SNHLY, CDR2 FYNNEI. DNA for the CDR3: TGTGCCAGCAGTGAAGTAAAAGGAAGTGAAGCTTTCTTT. Residues: CASSEVKGSEAFF.

V and J are TRBV28 and TRBJ2-1, with TRBD2 matching 7 bases. Germline V gene data show CDR1 as MDHEN and CDR2 as SYDVKM. This CDR3 has 13 amino acids. Trimming at V came to 3 bases and at J to 8 bases, leaving 4 bases not matched to a gene. CDR3 protein: CASSFIRGDEQFF. CDR3 nucleotide sequence: TGTGCCAGCAGTTTCATTCGGGGGGATGAGCAGTTCTTC.

A few counts support this clone. The CDR3: CASSRTDNQPQHF. The CDR3 DNA reads TGTGCCAGCAGTCGGACAGACAATCAGCCCCAGCATTTT. The chain links TRBV6-5 to TRBJ1-5, with D possibly matching TRBD1 (6 bases). Trimming shortened V by 5 bases and J by 3 bases, and 8 bases separated the two germline ends. Germline CDR1 and CDR2: MNHEY and SVGAGI. The CDR3 runs 13 residues.

The chain links TRBV5-4 to TRBJ1-2; D call uncertain. The CDR3 is 13 amino acids. Germline values: CDR1 SGHNT, CDR2 YYREEE (reference sequence). V was pared by 5 bases and J by 3 bases, with 11 bases between. CDR3 sequence reads: CASSLGLHYGYTF. DNA of the CDR3: TGTGCCAGCAGTCTTGGCCTACACTATGGCTACACCTTC.

Points on this clone: At one end, the junction sequence differs from germline, possibly due to a read error. CDR3: CASSFPRPTEELFF. The CDR3 region has the DNA TGTGCCAGCAGCTTCCCCCGACCCACCGAGGAGCTGTTTTTT. This chain connects TRBV7-2 to TRBJ2-2; no definite D call. The CDR3 has 14 residues. CDR1 and CDR2 from the germline V gene are SGHTA and FQGNSA.

This chain uses TRBV19 with TRBJ2-7, with 9 bases that match TRBD2. The CDR3 has 14 residues. Germline lookup yields CDR1 LNHDA and CDR2 SQIVND (reference sequence). V dropped 11 bases and J dropped 0; count of bases not matched to a gene: 8. CDR3 in DNA: TGTGCCTGTGCTATAGCGGGAGACTCCTACGAGCAGTACTTC. Amino acids: CACAIAGDSYEQYF.

The gene calls are TRBV5-8 and TRBJ1-4; D is perhaps TRBD1 (5 bases). There are 14 residues in the CDR3. V dropped 5 bases and J dropped 15 bases, with 23 bases sitting between them. From germline, CDR1 is SGHTS and CDR2 YDEGEE. The chain's CDR3 is CASRRVGLYDPMFF. The CDR3 DNA follows: TGTGCCAGCAGACGCGTGGGACTTTATGACCCCATGTTTTTT.

The chain links TRBV2 to TRBJ1-2, with 10 bases identical to TRBD1. V dropped 6 bases and J dropped 6; count of bases not matched to a gene: 7. Germline CDR1 and CDR2: SNHLY and FYNNEI. The CDR3 spans 14 residues. The CDR3 nucleotides are TGTGCCAGCAGGCCTGACAGGGGGCTTAATGGCTACACCTTC. Translation: CASRPDRGLNGYTF.

Only one count was recorded for this clone. V and J are TRBV28 and TRBJ2-2; D gene unclear. The CDR3 runs 15 residues. With 6 bases removed from V and 6 bases from J, the gap between germline ends came to 17 bases. CDR1 and CDR2 from the germline V gene are MDHEN and SYDVKM. The CDR3 region has the DNA TGTGCCAGCAGGGGTGGAGCTGCATCAGCCGGGGAGCTGTTTTTT. Residues: CASRGGAASAGELFF.